The TCR beta chain under discussion was sequenced for a study of cytomegalovirus exposure and HLA in healthy donors. Broader study findings: HLA alleles showed associations with approximately 15,000 TCR beta sequences in a later analysis, at a 0.05 false discovery rate. Earlier analysis yielded a pattern in which most TCR beta V segments were productive about 87% or about 30% of the time.

In the PCR, 60 Vbeta and 13 Jbeta primers were used. Assay: immunoSEQ multiplex PCR; the TCRdb copy retains only in-frame clones and omits some. The sample includes 100,000 to 150,000 clones, roughly 74% of them seen just once. For this clone: Its antigen is undetermined. Other DNA sequences of this sample code for an identical CDR3.

This CDR3 comprises 14 residues. Trimming left V 0 bases short and J 0 bases short, with 5 bases between. In germline, CDR1 is SGHDN, CDR2 FVKESK. Sequenced material: PBMCs. This TCR came from a man between 40 and 49 years old in good health and CMV-seropositive. The chain has TRBV14 and TRBJ1-2, with D uncertain. CDR3 bases: TGTGCCAGCAGCCAAGATCGTGCTAACTATGGCTACACCTTC. It specifies CASSQDRANYGYTF.